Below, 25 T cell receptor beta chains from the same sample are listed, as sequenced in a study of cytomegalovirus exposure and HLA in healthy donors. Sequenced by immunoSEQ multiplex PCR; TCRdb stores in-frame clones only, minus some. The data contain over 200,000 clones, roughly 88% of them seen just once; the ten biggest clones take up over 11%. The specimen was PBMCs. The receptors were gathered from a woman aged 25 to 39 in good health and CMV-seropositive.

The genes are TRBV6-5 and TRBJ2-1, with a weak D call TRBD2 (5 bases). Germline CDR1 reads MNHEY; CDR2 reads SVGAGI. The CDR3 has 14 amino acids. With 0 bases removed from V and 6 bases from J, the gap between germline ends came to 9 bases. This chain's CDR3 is CASSYSRDANEQFF. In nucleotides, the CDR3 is TGTGCCAGCAGTTACTCACGGGATGCCAATGAGCAGTTCTTC.

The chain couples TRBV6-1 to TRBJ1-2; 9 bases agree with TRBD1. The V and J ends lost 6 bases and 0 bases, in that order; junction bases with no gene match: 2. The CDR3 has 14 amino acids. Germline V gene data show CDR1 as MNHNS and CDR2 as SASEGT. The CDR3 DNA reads TGTGCCAGCAGAAGACAGGGGGCTAACTATGGCTACACCTTC. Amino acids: CASRRQGANYGYTF.

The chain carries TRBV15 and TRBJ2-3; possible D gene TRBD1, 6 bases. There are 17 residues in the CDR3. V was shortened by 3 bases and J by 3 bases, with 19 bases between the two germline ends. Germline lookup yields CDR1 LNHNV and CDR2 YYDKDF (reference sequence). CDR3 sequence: CATSRPAVGALTDTQYF. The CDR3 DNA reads TGTGCCACCAGCAGGCCCGCGGTGGGGGCTTTGACAGATACGCAGTATTTT. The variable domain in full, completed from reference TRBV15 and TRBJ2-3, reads DAMVIQNPRYQVTQFGKPVTLSCSQTLNHNVMYWYQQKSSQAPKLLFHYYDKDFNNEADTPDNFQSRRPNTSFCFLDIRSPGLGDTAMYLCATSRPAVGALTDTQYFGPGTRLTVL.

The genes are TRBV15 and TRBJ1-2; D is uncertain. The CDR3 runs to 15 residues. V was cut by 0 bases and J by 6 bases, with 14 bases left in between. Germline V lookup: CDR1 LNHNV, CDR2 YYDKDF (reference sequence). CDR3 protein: CATSRDGTRGHGYTF. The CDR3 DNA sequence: TGTGCCACCAGCAGAGATGGTACAAGAGGGCATGGCTACACCTTC.

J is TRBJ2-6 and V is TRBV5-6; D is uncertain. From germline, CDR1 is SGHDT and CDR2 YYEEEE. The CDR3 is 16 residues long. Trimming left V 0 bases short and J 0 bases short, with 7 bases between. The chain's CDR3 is CASSLEWTSGANVLTF. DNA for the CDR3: TGTGCCAGCAGCTTGGAGTGGACCTCTGGGGCCAACGTCCTGACTTTC.

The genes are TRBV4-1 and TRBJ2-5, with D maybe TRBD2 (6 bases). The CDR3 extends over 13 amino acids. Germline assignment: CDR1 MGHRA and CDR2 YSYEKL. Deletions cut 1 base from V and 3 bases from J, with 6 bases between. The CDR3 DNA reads TGCGCCAGCAGCCAAGGGGGGGAAGAGACCCAGTACTTC. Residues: CASSQGGEETQYF.

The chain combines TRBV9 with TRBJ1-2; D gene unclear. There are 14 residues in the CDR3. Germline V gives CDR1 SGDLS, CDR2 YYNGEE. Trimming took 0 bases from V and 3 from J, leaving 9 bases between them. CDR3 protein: CASSVGKNYYGYTF. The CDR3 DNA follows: TGTGCCAGCAGCGTAGGGAAGAACTACTATGGCTACACCTTC.

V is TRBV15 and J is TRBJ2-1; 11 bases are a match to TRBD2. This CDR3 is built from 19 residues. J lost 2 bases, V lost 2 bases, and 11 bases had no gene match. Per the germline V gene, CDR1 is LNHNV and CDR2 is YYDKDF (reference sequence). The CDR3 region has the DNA TGTGCCACCAGCAGACTTACCTCGGGACTAGCGGACCCCTACAATGAGCAGTTCTTC. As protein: CATSRLTSGLADPYNEQFF.

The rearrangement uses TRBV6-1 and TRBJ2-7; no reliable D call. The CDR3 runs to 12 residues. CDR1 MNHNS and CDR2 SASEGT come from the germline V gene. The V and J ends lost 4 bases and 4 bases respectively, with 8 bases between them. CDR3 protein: CASSGPFYEQYF. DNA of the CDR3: TGTGCCAGCAGTGGCCCTTTTTACGAGCAGTACTTC.

CDR3 sequence (DNA): TGTGCCTGGAGTGCGGGCCACGAGCAGTACTTC. Translated: CAWSAGHEQYF. The chain uses TRBV30 and TRBJ2-7; D not certain. CDR1 and CDR2 from the germline V gene are GTSNPN and SVGIG (reference sequence). V dropped 1 base and J dropped 5 bases, with 6 bases sitting between them. The CDR3 has 11 amino acids.

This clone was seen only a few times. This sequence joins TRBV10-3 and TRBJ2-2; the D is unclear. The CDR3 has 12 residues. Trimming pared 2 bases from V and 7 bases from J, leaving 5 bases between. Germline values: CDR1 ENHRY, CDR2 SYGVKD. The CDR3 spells CAISEKLGELFF. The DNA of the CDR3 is TGTGCCATCAGTGAGAAGCTCGGGGAGCTGTTTTTT.

CDR3 region: CASSSSGGGTDTQYF. For the CDR3, the DNA is TGTGCCAGCAGCTCCTCGGGTGGGGGCACAGATACGCAGTATTTT. The chain is built from TRBV6-8 and TRBJ2-3; D unresolved. The germline V gene has CDR1 MNHGY and CDR2 SAAAGT. The CDR3 extends over 15 amino acids. V dropped 6 bases and J dropped 1 base, with 14 bases sitting between them.

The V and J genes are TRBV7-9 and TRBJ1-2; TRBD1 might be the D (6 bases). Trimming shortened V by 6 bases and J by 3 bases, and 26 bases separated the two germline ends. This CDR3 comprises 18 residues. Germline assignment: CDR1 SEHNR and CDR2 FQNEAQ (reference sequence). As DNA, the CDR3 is TGTGCCAGCAGTCCGGTAACTCGGGCAGGGGATAACGACTATGGCTACACCTTC. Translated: CASSPVTRAGDNDYGYTF.

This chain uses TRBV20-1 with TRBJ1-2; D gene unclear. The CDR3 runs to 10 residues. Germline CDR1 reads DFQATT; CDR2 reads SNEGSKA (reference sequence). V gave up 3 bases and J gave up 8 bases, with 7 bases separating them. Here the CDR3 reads CSARGRGYTF. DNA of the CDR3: TGCAGTGCTAGGGGGAGAGGCTACACCTTC.

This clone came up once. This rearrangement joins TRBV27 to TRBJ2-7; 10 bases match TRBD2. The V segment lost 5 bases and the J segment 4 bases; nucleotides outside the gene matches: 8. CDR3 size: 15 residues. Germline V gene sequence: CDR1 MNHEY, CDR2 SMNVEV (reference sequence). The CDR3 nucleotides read TGTGCCAGCAGTCTCGCTAGCGGGAGAGGTTACGAGCAGTACTTC. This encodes CASSLASGRGYEQYF.

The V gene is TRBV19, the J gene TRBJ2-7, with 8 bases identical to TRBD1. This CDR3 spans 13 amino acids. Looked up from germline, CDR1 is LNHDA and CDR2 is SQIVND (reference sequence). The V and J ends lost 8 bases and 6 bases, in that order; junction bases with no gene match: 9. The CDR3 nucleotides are TGTGCCAGTTCTCCCCAGCAGGGGGCCGAGCAGTACTTC. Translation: CASSPQQGAEQYF.

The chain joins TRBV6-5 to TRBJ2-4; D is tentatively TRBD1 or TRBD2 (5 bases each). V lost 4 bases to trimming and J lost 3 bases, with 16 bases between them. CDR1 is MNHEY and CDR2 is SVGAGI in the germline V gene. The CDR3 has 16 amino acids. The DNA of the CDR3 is TGTGCCAGCAGTTCCACAGTCCCTGGGGGCAAAAACATTCAGTACTTC. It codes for CASSSTVPGGKNIQYF.

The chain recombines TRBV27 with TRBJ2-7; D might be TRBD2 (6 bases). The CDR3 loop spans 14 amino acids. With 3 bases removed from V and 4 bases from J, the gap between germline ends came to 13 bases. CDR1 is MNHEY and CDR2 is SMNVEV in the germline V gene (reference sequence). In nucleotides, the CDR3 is TGTGCCAGCAGTTTTGGCCGGGACTTGTACGAGCAGTACTTC. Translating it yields CASSFGRDLYEQYF.

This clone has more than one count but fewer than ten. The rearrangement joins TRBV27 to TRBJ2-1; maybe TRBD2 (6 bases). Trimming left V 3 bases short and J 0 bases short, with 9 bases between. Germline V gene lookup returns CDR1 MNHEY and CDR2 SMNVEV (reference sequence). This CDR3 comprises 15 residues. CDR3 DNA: TGTGCCAGCAGTTTGCGGGGTAGCTCCTACAATGAGCAGTTCTTC. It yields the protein CASSLRGSSYNEQFF.

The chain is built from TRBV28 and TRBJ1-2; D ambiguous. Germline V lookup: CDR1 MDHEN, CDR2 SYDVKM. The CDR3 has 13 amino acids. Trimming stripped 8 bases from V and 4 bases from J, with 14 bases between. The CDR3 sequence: CASLRSAAYGYTF. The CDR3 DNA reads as TGTGCCAGCTTAAGGAGCGCCGCCTATGGCTACACCTTC.

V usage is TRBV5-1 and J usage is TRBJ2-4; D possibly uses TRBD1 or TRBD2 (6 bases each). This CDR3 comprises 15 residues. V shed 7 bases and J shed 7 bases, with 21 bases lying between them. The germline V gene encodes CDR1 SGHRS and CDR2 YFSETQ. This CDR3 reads CASRGTRGFRNIQYF. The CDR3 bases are TGCGCCAGCCGCGGGACAAGGGGATTTCGCAACATTCAGTACTTC.

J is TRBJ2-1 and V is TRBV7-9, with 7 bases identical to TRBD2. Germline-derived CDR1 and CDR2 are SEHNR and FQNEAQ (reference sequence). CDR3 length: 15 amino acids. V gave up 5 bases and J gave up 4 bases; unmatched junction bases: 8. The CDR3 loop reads CASSPQGGLYNEQFF. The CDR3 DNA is TGTGCCAGCAGCCCCCAGGGAGGGTTATACAATGAGCAGTTCTTC.

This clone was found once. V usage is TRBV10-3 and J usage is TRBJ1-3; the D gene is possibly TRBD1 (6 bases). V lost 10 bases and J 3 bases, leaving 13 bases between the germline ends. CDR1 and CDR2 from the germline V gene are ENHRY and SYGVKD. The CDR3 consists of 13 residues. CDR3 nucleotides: TGTGCCACCACACAGGGAGGTGGAAACACCATATATTTT. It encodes CATTQGGGNTIYF.

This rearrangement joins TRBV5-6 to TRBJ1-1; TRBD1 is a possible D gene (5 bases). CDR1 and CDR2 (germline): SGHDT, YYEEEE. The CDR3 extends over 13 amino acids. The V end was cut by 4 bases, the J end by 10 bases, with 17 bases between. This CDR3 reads CASSPTGGRAAFF. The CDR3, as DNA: TGTGCCAGCAGCCCGACGGGGGGGAGGGCAGCTTTCTTT.

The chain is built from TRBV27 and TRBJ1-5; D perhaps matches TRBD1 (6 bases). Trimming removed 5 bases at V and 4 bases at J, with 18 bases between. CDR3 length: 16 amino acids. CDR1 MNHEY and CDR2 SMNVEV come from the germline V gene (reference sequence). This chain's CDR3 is CASSLWDTKANQPQHF. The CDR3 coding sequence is TGTGCCAGCAGTCTATGGGACACCAAAGCTAATCAGCCCCAGCATTTT.